The rows below give T cell receptor beta chains drawn from one sample of a study of cytomegalovirus exposure and HLA in healthy donors. Repertoires were generated with immunoSEQ multiplex PCR, while TCRdb's copy carries only in-frame clones and drops some. Here the sample spans roughly 74,000 clones, 60% to 85% being singletons. The source material was PBMCs. The receptors stem from a man aged 40-49 years in good health and CMV-seronegative. CDR3s include the opening cysteine and the closing phenylalanine or tryptophan. A D gene is named only where the DNA matches it firmly. Clone size appears in some rows only: once, few, many, or a class for an expanded clone.

>TRBJ1-6|TRBV9|.|.
CASSENPANSPLHF
TGTGCCAGCAGCGAGAACCCCGCGAATTCACCCCTCCACTTT
>TRBJ2-2|TRBV9|TRBD2|once
CASSGTSGSIGELFF
TGTGCCAGCAGCGGGACTAGCGGGAGTATCGGGGAGCTGTTTTTT
>TRBJ1-1|TRBV7-9|TRBD1|few
CASSLDRTGKGAFF
TGTGCCAGCAGCTTGGACCGGACAGGGAAGGGCGCTTTCTTT
>TRBJ1-4|TRBV28|.|.
CASRRELGGLEKLFF
TGTGCCAGCAGACGAGAACTGGGGGGGCTTGAAAAACTGTTTTTT
>TRBJ1-5|TRBV28|TRBD1|.
CASSEPGQRNQPQHF
TGTGCCAGCAGTGAACCGGGACAGAGGAATCAGCCCCAGCATTTT
>TRBJ1-1|TRBV25-1|TRBD1|.
CASMTGSNTEAFF
TGTGCCAGCATGACAGGGAGCAACACTGAAGCTTTCTTT
>TRBJ2-7|TRBV4-1|TRBD2|.
CASSQETSGRALNEQYF
TGCGCCAGCAGCCAAGAGACTAGCGGGAGGGCCCTCAACGAGCAGTACTTC
>TRBJ1-2|TRBV2|TRBD1|.
CASQPMSGQEYGYTF
TGTGCCAGCCAACCGATGTCGGGACAGGAATATGGCTACACCTTC
>TRBJ2-7|TRBV12-5|.|.
CASGQGMGHEQYF
TGTGCTAGTGGTCAGGGGATGGGTCACGAGCAGTACTTC
>TRBJ2-2|TRBV7-2|TRBD2|few
CASSRGTSGAQNGELFF
TGTGCCAGCAGCCGTGGGACTAGCGGGGCCCAGAACGGGGAGCTGTTTTTT
>TRBJ2-2|TRBV28|TRBD1|.
CASSSGQTNTGELFF
TGTGCCAGCAGCTCGGGACAGACAAACACCGGGGAGCTGTTTTTT
>TRBJ2-7|TRBV6-5|TRBD2|few
CASSHGLAGSYEQYF
TGTGCCAGCAGCCACGGACTAGCGGGCTCCTACGAGCAGTACTTC
>TRBJ2-2|TRBV7-7|TRBD1|.
CASSPGQPNTGELFF
TGTGCTAGCAGCCCGGGACAGCCGAACACCGGGGAGCTGTTTTTT
>TRBJ1-2|TRBV18|TRBD1|once
CASSPGQDNYGYTF
TGTGCCAGCTCACCAGGACAGGACAACTATGGCTACACCTTC
>TRBJ2-5|TRBV19|TRBD2|.
CASSVGLAETQYF
TGTGCCAGTAGTGTCGGACTAGCGGAGACCCAGTACTTC
>TRBJ2-3|TRBV4-2|TRBD1|.
CASSQKPGQGVLHTDTQYF
TGTGCCAGCAGCCAAAAGCCCGGACAGGGAGTCCTACATACAGATACGCAGTATTTT
>TRBJ2-3|TRBV28|.|.
CASSLTSGTQYF
TGTGCCAGCAGTTTAACGTCCGGTACGCAGTATTTT
>TRBJ2-7|TRBV28|TRBD1|.
CASSFGVGQDPYEQYF
TGTGCCAGCAGTTTCGGCGTGGGACAGGACCCCTACGAGCAGTACTTC
>TRBJ2-7|TRBV7-9|TRBD1|few
CASSSTDDRALDEQYF
TGTGCCAGCAGCTCGACCGATGACAGGGCACTGGACGAGCAGTACTTC
>TRBJ2-6|TRBV10-3|.|once
CAITRGSGANGLTF
TGTGCCATCACGCGGGGCTCTGGGGCCAACGGCCTGACTTTC
>TRBJ2-7|TRBV2|.|.
CASSEYASSKYYEQYF
TGTGCCAGCAGTGAATACGCGTCCTCGAAGTACTACGAGCAGTACTTC
>TRBJ2-1|TRBV5-5|TRBD2|.
CASSIATSGGFYNEQFF
TGTGCCAGCAGCATTGCGACTAGCGGGGGCTTCTACAATGAGCAGTTCTTC
>TRBJ1-3|TRBV5-1|TRBD1|once
CASSPGQGAYTIYF
TGCGCCAGCAGCCCGGGACAGGGGGCTTACACCATATATTTT
>TRBJ1-2|TRBV2|TRBD1|.
CASHRGTANYGYTF
TGTGCCAGTCATCGGGGGACAGCTAACTATGGCTACACCTTC
>TRBJ2-4|TRBV7-9|TRBD1|.
CASSAVSGQGVKNIQYF
TGTGCCAGCAGCGCCGTCTCGGGACAGGGGGTAAAAAACATTCAGTACTTC
>TRBJ2-3|TRBV28|.|.
CASSLEGTQYF
TGTGCCAGCAGTTTGGAGGGAACGCAGTATTTT
>TRBJ2-3|TRBV5-1|.|.
CASSVQGYGTDTQYF
TGCGCCAGCAGCGTTCAGGGGTACGGCACAGATACGCAGTATTTT
>TRBJ2-3|TRBV30|.|.
CAWSASPHGGTDTQYF
TGTGCCTGGTCCGCGTCCCCGCACGGGGGCACAGATACGCAGTATTTT
>TRBJ1-5|TRBV6-6|TRBD1|once
CASSVRDSLPNQPQHF
TGTGCCAGCAGTGTCCGGGACAGTCTACCCAACCAGCCCCAGCATTTT
>TRBJ2-1|TRBV4-1|.|.
CASSLVSLGGNEQFF
TGCGCCAGCAGCCTTGTTTCACTAGGGGGCAATGAGCAGTTCTTC
>TRBJ2-7|TRBV10-3|TRBD2|.
CATRTSGYEQYF
TGTGCCACGAGGACTAGCGGATACGAGCAGTACTTC
>TRBJ1-2|TRBV18|.|.
CASSPGGWQSYGYTF
TGTGCCAGCTCACCCGGGGGTTGGCAGAGCTATGGCTACACCTTC
>TRBJ1-2|TRBV2|.|.
CASTHRDKAYGYTF
TGTGCCAGCACTCACCGGGACAAAGCCTATGGCTACACCTTC
>TRBJ2-7|TRBV11-2|TRBD2|.
CASSLGPGRTSGRYEQYF
TGTGCCAGCAGCTTAGGCCCAGGCCGGACTAGCGGGAGATACGAGCAGTACTTC
>TRBJ1-4|TRBV18|TRBD1|.
CASSPRQGAPEKLFF
TGTGCCAGCTCACCTCGACAGGGGGCGCCTGAAAAACTGTTTTTT
>TRBJ2-3|TRBV15|TRBD2|.
CATSARAGGGDTQYF
TGTGCCACCAGCGCCCGGGCGGGAGGGGGGGATACGCAGTATTTT
>TRBJ1-5|TRBV5-8|TRBD1|.
CASSWGTGDSNQPQHF
TGTGCCAGCAGCTGGGGGACAGGGGATAGCAATCAGCCCCAGCATTTT
>TRBJ2-7|TRBV5-1|.|.
CASSLTSYEQYF
TGCGCCAGCAGCTTAACAAGCTACGAGCAGTACTTC
>TRBJ1-2|TRBV6-1|TRBD1|few
CASEDRGYGYTF
TGTGCCAGTGAGGACAGGGGATATGGCTACACCTTC
>TRBJ2-3|TRBV4-2|TRBD2|few
CASSQDSLAGADTQYF
TGTGCCAGCAGCCAAGATAGCCTAGCGGGAGCAGATACGCAGTATTTT
>TRBJ2-3|TRBV29-1|.|.
CSVAKGSSGDTQYF
TGCAGCGTTGCTAAGGGGTCATCCGGAGATACGCAGTATTTT
>TRBJ2-1|TRBV6-1|.|.
CASTVAENSYNEQFF
TGTGCCAGCACTGTAGCGGAGAACTCCTACAATGAGCAGTTCTTC
>TRBJ1-2|TRBV29-1|TRBD1|.
CSVRGQAHGYTF
TGCAGCGTGAGAGGACAGGCTCATGGCTACACCTTC
>TRBJ2-2|TRBV6-4|TRBD1|once
CASSEGTGGNTGELFF
TGTGCCAGCAGTGAAGGGACAGGGGGCAACACCGGGGAGCTGTTTTTT
>TRBJ2-3|TRBV9|TRBD2|.
CASSVEPGRTSVSTQYF
TGTGCCAGCAGCGTAGAGCCTGGACGGACTAGCGTTTCGACGCAGTATTTT
>TRBJ2-4|TRBV2|TRBD1|.
CASSEIKGARQYF
TGTGCCAGCAGTGAAATCAAGGGGGCAAGGCAGTACTTC
>TRBJ2-1|TRBV27|TRBD2|.
CASSLAGGSYNEQFF
TGTGCCAGCAGCCTAGCGGGAGGCTCCTACAATGAGCAGTTCTTC
>TRBJ1-4|TRBV15|.|.
CATSWAGGNEKLFF
TGTGCCACCAGCTGGGCGGGGGGGAATGAAAAACTGTTTTTT
>TRBJ1-4|TRBV5-1|.|.
CASSHRPSQENEKLFF
TGCGCCAGCAGCCACCGGCCGTCACAGGAGAATGAAAAACTGTTTTTT
>TRBJ1-1|TRBV6-5|.|few
CASSSGQLMNTEAFF
TGTGCCAGCAGTTCCGGACAGCTGATGAACACTGAAGCTTTCTTT